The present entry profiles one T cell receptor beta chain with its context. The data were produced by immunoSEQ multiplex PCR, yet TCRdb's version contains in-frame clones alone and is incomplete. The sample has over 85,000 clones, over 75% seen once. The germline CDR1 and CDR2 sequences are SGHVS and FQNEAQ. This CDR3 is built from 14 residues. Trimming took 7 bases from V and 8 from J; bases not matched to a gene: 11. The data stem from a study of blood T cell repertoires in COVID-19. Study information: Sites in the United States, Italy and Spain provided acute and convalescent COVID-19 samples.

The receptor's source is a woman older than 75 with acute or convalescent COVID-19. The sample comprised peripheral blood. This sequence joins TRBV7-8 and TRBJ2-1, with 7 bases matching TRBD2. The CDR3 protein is CASKLKGEGDEQFF. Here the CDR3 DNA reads TGTGCCAGCAAATTGAAAGGGGAGGGAGATGAGCAGTTCTTC.